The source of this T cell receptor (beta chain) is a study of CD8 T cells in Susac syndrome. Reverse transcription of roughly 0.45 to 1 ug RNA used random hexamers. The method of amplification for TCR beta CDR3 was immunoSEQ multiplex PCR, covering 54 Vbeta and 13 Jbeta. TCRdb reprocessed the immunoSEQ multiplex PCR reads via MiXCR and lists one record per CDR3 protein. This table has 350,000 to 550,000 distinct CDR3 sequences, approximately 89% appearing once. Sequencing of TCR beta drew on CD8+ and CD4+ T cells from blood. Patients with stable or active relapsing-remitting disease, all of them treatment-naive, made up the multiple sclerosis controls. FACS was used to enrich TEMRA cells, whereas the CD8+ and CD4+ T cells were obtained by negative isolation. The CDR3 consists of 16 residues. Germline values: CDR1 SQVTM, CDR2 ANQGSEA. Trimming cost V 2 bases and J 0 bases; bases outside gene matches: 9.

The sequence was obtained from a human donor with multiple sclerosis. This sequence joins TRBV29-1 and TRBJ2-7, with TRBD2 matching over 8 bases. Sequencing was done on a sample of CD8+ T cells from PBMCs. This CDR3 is CSVEKLGLGDSYEQYF. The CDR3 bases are TGCAGCGTTGAAAAGTTGGGACTAGGGGACTCCTACGAGCAGTACTTC.